Here is one T cell receptor (beta chain) with its context. What it recognizes is unknown. The V end was cut by 2 bases, the J end by 4 bases, with 9 bases between. This CDR3 has 14 residues. Each CDR3 protein gets one entry after TCRdb re-called the reads with MiXCR. The sample comprises about 340,000 distinct CDR3 sequences, around 29% of which are singletons, and 20% rests with the top ten. These data originate in a study of T cell repertoires in cytomegalovirus infection. Study at large: Recently identified HLA-C-restricted CMV epitopes and well-studied HLA-B-restricted CMV epitopes were used by the study. Public TCR beta signatures provided an indication of both CMV infection and a matching HLA type. General study results and limits: The ex vivo response showed dominance by HLA-C-restricted CMV-specific TCR beta clonotypes. Identification of carriers of CMV plus the relevant HLA was achieved through cumulative public TCR beta family frequency.

This sequence was found in a human donor in good health (CMV status not recorded). Some clones in this sample may be carry-over from other donors' samples. The sample consisted of cultured PBMCs, taken from culture after CMV antigen stimulation. The V call is TRBV12-3 or TRBV12-4, the J call TRBJ1-3; perhaps TRBD1 as D (6 bases). This CDR3 is CASSLKGDGNTIYF. The CDR3 bases are TGTGCCAGCAGTTTAAAGGGGGACGGAAACACCATATATTTT.